Following are 20 T cell receptor beta chains from one sample sequenced in a study of Ad26.COV2.S vaccination and SARS-CoV-2 variants. Data came from immunoSEQ multiplex PCR; TCRdb stores just in-frame clones and leaves some out. The sample holds hundreds of thousands of clones, roughly nine tenths seen once. The treatment: roughly 20 received Ad26.COV2.S at low or high dose, single or two shots; 5 received placebo; per-sample allocation not given. The samples were gathered on day 63 after the first injection of vaccine or placebo. This specimen consisted of peripheral blood, obtained in a trial of Ad26.COV2.S vaccine versus placebo. The source is a person aged 18-60 years who received the Ad26.COV2.S COVID-19 vaccine or a placebo.

The V and J genes are TRBV9 and TRBJ2-2, with D possibly matching TRBD2 (5 bases). V lost 3 bases, J lost 4 bases, and 13 bases lay in between. Looked up from germline, CDR1 is SGDLS and CDR2 is YYNGEE. CDR3 size: 15 residues. CDR3 residues: CASSGLKEPTGELFF. The CDR3, as DNA: TGTGCCAGCAGCGGACTAAAAGAGCCCACCGGGGAGCTGTTTTTT.

Here the CDR3 reads CASSVGTVSPLHF. As DNA, the CDR3 is TGTGCCAGCAGCGTCGGGACAGTCTCACCCCTCCACTTT. This rearrangement joins TRBV6-5 to TRBJ1-6; 7 nucleotides match TRBD1. Germline V gene lookup returns CDR1 MNHEY and CDR2 SVGAGI. The CDR3 runs 13 residues. After removal of 6 bases from V and 10 bases from J, the junction contained 6 bases not matched to a gene.

This chain links TRBV5-8 with TRBJ2-1, with D perhaps assigned TRBD1 or TRBD2 (5 bases each). There are 16 residues in the CDR3. CDR1 SGHTS and CDR2 YDEGEE come from the germline V gene. V lost 5 bases, J lost 6 bases, and 21 bases lay in between. The CDR3 is CASRQKGTRRVNEQFF. The CDR3 bases are TGTGCCAGCAGACAAAAAGGGACGCGTAGAGTCAATGAGCAGTTCTTC.

The V call is TRBV4-3, the J call TRBJ1-4; perhaps TRBD1 as D (6 bases). Per germline, CDR1 LGHNA and CDR2 YSLEER. Trimming stripped 0 bases from V and 5 bases from J, with 10 bases between. This CDR3 is built from 15 residues. The CDR3 region has the DNA TGCGCCAGCAGCCAAGATAGGGGACAAAATGAAAAACTGTTTTTT. This sequence encodes CASSQDRGQNEKLFF.

The CDR3 DNA reads TGTGCCTGGAGTAACGGGGGGGGGACCGAGCAGTACTTC. It encodes CAWSNGGGTEQYF. The V gene is TRBV30, the J gene TRBJ2-7; 8 nucleotides line up with TRBD2. V lost 2 bases, J lost 6 bases, and 6 bases stayed unmatched. Looked up from germline, CDR1 is GTSNPN and CDR2 is SVGIG (reference sequence). This CDR3 is 13 amino acids long.

This clone has just one count. The chain combines TRBV27 with TRBJ1-5, with unresolved D. The CDR3 contains 15 residues. Germline assignment: CDR1 MNHEY and CDR2 SMNVEV (reference sequence). The germline V and J ends were trimmed by 3 bases and 1 base, with 10 bases remaining between them. The CDR3 DNA sequence: TGTGCCAGCAGTTTGTCTGTGTGGAGCAATCAGCCCCAGCATTTT. It is translated as CASSLSVWSNQPQHF.

The rearrangement joins TRBV7-9 to TRBJ2-7; D uncertain. The germline V gene has CDR1 SEHNR and CDR2 FQNEAQ (reference sequence). The CDR3 is 14 amino acids. The V end lost 1 base, the J end lost 2 bases, and 9 bases lay between the germline ends. CDR3 coding DNA: TGTGCCAGCAGCTTAGTGGTAATTCCCTACGAGCAGTACTTC. Protein product: CASSLVVIPYEQYF.

V is TRBV10-2 and J is TRBJ1-5; a weak D match, TRBD1 (6 bases). The CDR3 runs 15 residues. Germline V gene data show CDR1 as WSHSY and CDR2 as SAAADI. Trimming pared 0 bases from V and 7 bases from J, leaving 13 bases between. The CDR3 DNA reads as TGCGCCAGCAGTGAGTCTGGCGGGGGCTACCAGCCCCAGCATTTT. Translated: CASSESGGGYQPQHF.

The V call is TRBV5-8, the J call TRBJ2-7; D is uncertain. Trimming cost V 7 bases and J 0 bases, with 11 bases left between them. This CDR3 spans 13 amino acids. CDR1 SGHTS and CDR2 YDEGEE come from the germline V gene. The CDR3 loop is CASPSTTSYEQYF. For the CDR3, the DNA is TGTGCCAGCCCCTCCACCACCTCCTACGAGCAGTACTTC.

The chain is built from TRBV12-5 and TRBJ1-5; D unclear. Germline CDR1 and CDR2: LGHNT and FRNRAP. Trimming pared 2 bases from V and 3 bases from J, leaving 8 bases between. CDR3 size: 14 residues. CDR3 coding DNA: TGTGCTAGTGGTTTGCCCGGGGACAATCAGCCCCAGCATTTT. This translates into CASGLPGDNQPQHF.

V and J are TRBV2 and TRBJ2-3; either TRBD1 or TRBD2 may fit D (5 bases each). Germline V lookup: CDR1 SNHLY, CDR2 FYNNEI. The CDR3 is 14 amino acids. Trimming stripped 3 bases from V and 6 bases from J, with 13 bases between. The CDR3 sequence is CASSDEGTGDTQYF. The CDR3 nucleotides are TGTGCCAGCAGTGATGAAGGGACGGGGGATACGCAGTATTTT.

The V and J genes are TRBV7-8 and TRBJ2-3; 12 nucleotides agree with TRBD2. This CDR3 has 16 residues. Germline CDR1 reads SGHVS; CDR2 reads FQNEAQ. V trimming: 3 bases; J trimming: 3 bases; junction bases outside the gene matches: 4. The CDR3 nucleotides read TGTGCCAGCAGCTTGGTTGGACTAGCGGGAACAGATACGCAGTATTTT. It encodes CASSLVGLAGTDTQYF.

CDR3 bases: TGTGCCAGCAGCTTTGGACAGGGAGTGGAGACCCAGTACTTC. Protein sequence: CASSFGQGVETQYF. V and J are TRBV7-9 and TRBJ2-5; 8 bases are a match to TRBD1. The V gene's germline CDR1 is SEHNR and CDR2 FQNEAQ (reference sequence). The junction had 5 bases not matched to a gene; V was cut back by 3 bases and J by 5 bases. This CDR3 spans 14 amino acids.

The genes are TRBV7-2 and TRBJ2-3, with 7 bases lining up with TRBD1. V shed 5 bases and J 2 bases; nucleotides not matched to a gene: 4. Germline V gene lookup returns CDR1 SGHTA and CDR2 FQGNSA. The CDR3 contains 14 residues. The CDR3 region is CASSTTGATDTQYF. The CDR3, as DNA: TGTGCCAGCAGCACAACAGGGGCCACAGATACGCAGTATTTT.

The rearrangement uses TRBV12-5 and TRBJ2-2; D is unresolved. Looked up from germline, CDR1 is LGHNT and CDR2 is FRNRAP. This CDR3 region has 13 residues. V lost 5 bases and J lost 6, with 10 bases in between. In DNA form, the CDR3 reads TGTGCTAGTGGTACAATGGAAGCCGGGGAGCTGTTTTTT. Its translation is CASGTMEAGELFF.

This clone was recorded only once. The rearrangement links TRBV7-8 to TRBJ2-7, with TRBD2 matching 8 bases. With V trimmed by 1 base and J by 3 bases, 5 bases remained unmatched. CDR1 SGHVS and CDR2 FQNEAQ come from the germline V gene. CDR3 length equals 15 residues. The CDR3 DNA follows: TGTGCCAGCAGCTTAGGACTAGCGCCCAACTACGAGCAGTACGTC. Its protein is CASSLGLAPNYEQYV.

The CDR3 nucleotides are TGTGCCAGCAGCCAAGGTTCATGGCTAGCGGGGGGAAGCTCCTACAATGAGCAGTTCTTC. Protein sequence: CASSQGSWLAGGSSYNEQFF. This sequence joins TRBV3-1 (or the pseudogene TRBV3-2) and TRBJ2-1; 11 bases match TRBD2. Germline CDR1 reads LGHDT; CDR2 reads YNNKEL (reference sequence). CDR3 length equals 20 residues. The V and J ends lost 1 base and 0 bases, in that order; junction bases with no gene match: 11.

The chain employs TRBV9 and TRBJ1-2; D unclear. Germline V gives CDR1 SGDLS, CDR2 YYNGEE. V dropped 2 bases and J dropped 0 bases, with 11 bases sitting between them. The CDR3 runs to 15 residues. The chain's CDR3 is CASSVGSHANYGYTF. The CDR3 DNA reads TGTGCCAGCAGCGTTGGCAGTCACGCTAACTATGGCTACACCTTC.

V is TRBV5-1 and J is TRBJ1-1; D perhaps matches TRBD1 (6 bases). The germline V gene encodes CDR1 SGHRS and CDR2 YFSETQ. The CDR3 runs to 15 residues. Trimming stripped 0 bases from V and 5 bases from J, with 14 bases between. The CDR3 DNA sequence: TGCGCCAGCAGCTTGGCTGGGGGCGGTGGGACTGAAGCTTTCTTT. This sequence encodes CASSLAGGGGTEAFF.

The chain joins TRBV7-2 to TRBJ1-2, with D possibly being TRBD1 (6 bases). V lost 1 base to trimming and J lost 8 bases, with 11 bases between them. Germline CDR1 reads SGHTA; CDR2 reads FQGNSA. The length of the CDR3 is 13 residues. In DNA, the CDR3 is TGTGCCAGCAGCTTAGGTGGAAGGGGGGGCTACACCTTC. It encodes CASSLGGRGGYTF.